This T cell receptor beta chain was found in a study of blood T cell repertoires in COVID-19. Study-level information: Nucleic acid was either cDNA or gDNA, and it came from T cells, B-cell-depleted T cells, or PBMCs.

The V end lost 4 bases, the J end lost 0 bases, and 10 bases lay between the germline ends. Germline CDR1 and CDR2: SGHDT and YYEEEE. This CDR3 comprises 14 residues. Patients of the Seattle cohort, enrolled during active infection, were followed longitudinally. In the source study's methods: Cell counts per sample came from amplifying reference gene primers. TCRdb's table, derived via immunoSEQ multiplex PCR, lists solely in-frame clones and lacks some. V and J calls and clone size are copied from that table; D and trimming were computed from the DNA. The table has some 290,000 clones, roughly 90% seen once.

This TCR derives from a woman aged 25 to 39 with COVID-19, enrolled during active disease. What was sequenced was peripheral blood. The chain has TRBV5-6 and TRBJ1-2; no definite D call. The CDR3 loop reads CASSPLTPNYGYTF. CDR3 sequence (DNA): TGTGCCAGCAGCCCGTTGACACCTAACTATGGCTACACCTTC.